The 18 T cell receptor beta chains below come from one sample, sequenced in a study of T-cell reconstitution after alpha-beta-depleted transplantation in children. Unique molecular identifiers were used in preparing the TCRbeta library. MiXCR, applied by TCRdb to the PCR reads, yields one record per CDR3 protein. Counted here are a few hundred thousand distinct CDR3 sequences, 10% occurring once; the ten biggest clones make up 2% to 3%. This material consisted of PBMCs from the stem cell graft donor, taken from the stem cell graft. The receptors were sampled from a human donor who donated a stem cell graft to a child with acute lymphoblastic leukemia.

J is TRBJ2-7 and V is TRBV4-1, with D unclear. CDR3 length: 16 amino acids. Trimming removed 1 base from V and 2 bases from J, with 15 bases in between. The germline gives CDR1 MGHRA, CDR2 YSYEKL. This chain's CDR3 is CASSQVWGNEAYEQYF. Here the CDR3 DNA reads TGCGCCAGCAGCCAAGTATGGGGAAACGAGGCCTACGAGCAGTACTTC.

The V gene is TRBV3-1, the J gene TRBJ2-5; the D gene is possibly TRBD2 (6 bases). Germline CDR1 is LGHDT and CDR2 is YNNKEL (reference sequence). CDR3 length equals 15 residues. V was shortened by 2 bases and J by 1 base, with 11 bases between the two germline ends. The CDR3 DNA sequence: TGTGCCAGCAGCCAATCCGGGACTTCCCAAGAGACCCAGTACTTC. Translating it yields CASSQSGTSQETQYF.

CDR3 coding DNA: TGCAGCGTTGAGGGGGCCGCTGAAGCTTTCTTT. It specifies CSVEGAAEAFF. The rearrangement joins TRBV29-1 to TRBJ1-1; perhaps TRBD1 as D (6 bases). V lost 3 bases to trimming and J lost 6 bases, with 8 bases between them. Germline V CDR1 and CDR2: SQVTM, ANQGSEA. This CDR3 has 11 amino acids.

This clonotype was detected ten times or more. V is TRBV5-1 and J is TRBJ2-3; TRBD1 agrees at 7 bases. CDR1 SGHRS and CDR2 YFSETQ come from the germline V gene. Trimming cost V 1 base and J 6 bases; bases outside gene matches: 5. This CDR3 has 14 residues. CDR3 amino acids: CASSLTGDIDTQYF. The CDR3, as DNA: TGCGCCAGCAGCTTGACAGGGGACATTGATACGCAGTATTTT.

Of note for this clonotype: A read error may be the cause here, since a much bigger clone is one base away. The CDR3: CCARDPTGGVRRYEQYF. The CDR3 DNA sequence: TGCTGTGCTAGAGATCCCACTGGTGGGGTGAGACGTTACGAGCAGTACTTC. The chain has TRBV20-1 and TRBJ2-7; D remains ambiguous. The CDR3 extends over 17 amino acids. CDR1 is DFQATT, CDR2 SNEGSKA, per germline (reference sequence).

This clonotype has only a few counts. The rearrangement joins TRBV5-1 to TRBJ2-1; D ambiguous. This CDR3 region has 14 residues. Germline lookup yields CDR1 SGHRS and CDR2 YFSETQ. With 3 bases removed from V and 7 bases from J, the gap between germline ends came to 14 bases. The CDR3 region is CASSSGDGGNEQFF. The CDR3 DNA is TGCGCCAGCAGCTCCGGAGACGGCGGAAATGAGCAGTTCTTC.

The chain employs TRBV20-1 and TRBJ2-7, with D unresolved. This CDR3 is built from 13 residues. Trimming shortened V by 4 bases and J by 4 bases, and 14 bases separated the two germline ends. The germline V gene encodes CDR1 DFQATT and CDR2 SNEGSKA (reference sequence). CDR3 DNA sequence: TGCAGTGCTACCCCTTTCGACCGGTACGAGCAGTACTTC. Translation: CSATPFDRYEQYF.

This chain links TRBV5-1 with TRBJ2-5; weak D call: TRBD2 (5 bases). The CDR3 is made up of 14 amino acids. Germline V CDR1 and CDR2: SGHRS, YFSETQ. With 5 bases removed from V and 4 bases from J, the gap between germline ends came to 15 bases. CDR3 bases: TGCGCCAGCAGGACTACATTCGAGGGAGAGACCCAGTACTTC. This codes for CASRTTFEGETQYF.

This clonotype was observed a handful of times. The rearrangement links TRBV19 to TRBJ2-1, with 15 bases identical to TRBD2. Germline trimming cut 5 bases from V and 8 bases from J; bases unmatched to any gene: 10. The CDR3 is made up of 17 amino acids. Germline-derived CDR1 and CDR2 are LNHDA and SQIVND (reference sequence). The CDR3 nucleotides are TGTGCCAGTAGTGGGTGGACTAGCGGGAGGGTTGATCATGAGCAGTTCTTC. Amino acids: CASSGWTSGRVDHEQFF. Together with reference TRBV19 and TRBJ2-1, the CDR3 gives the full variable domain: DGGITQSPKYLFRKEGQNVTLSCEQNLNHDAMYWYRQDPGQGLRLIYYSQIVNDFQKGDIAEGYSVSREKKESFPLTVTSAQKNPTAFYLCASSGWTSGRVDHEQFFGPGTRLTVL.

Only a few counts were recorded for this clonotype. This chain uses TRBV4-2 with TRBJ2-7; the D gene is possibly TRBD1 (6 bases). CDR3 length: 18 amino acids. Germline V CDR1 and CDR2: LGHNA, YNFKEQ. Trimming removed 0 bases from V and 3 bases from J, with 21 bases in between. CDR3 sequence reads: CASSQEGGQPGAHYEQYF. CDR3 nucleotides: TGTGCCAGCAGCCAAGAAGGTGGACAGCCAGGCGCCCACTACGAGCAGTACTTC.

This clonotype has ten or more counts. This chain uses TRBV24-1 with TRBJ2-1, with TRBD1 matching 8 bases. This CDR3 has 15 residues. The junction had 5 bases not matched to a gene; V was cut back by 4 bases and J by 4 bases. The germline CDR1 and CDR2 sequences are KGHDR and SFDVKD. In DNA form, the CDR3 reads TGTGCCACCAGTGACACGGGACAGGTTTACAATGAGCAGTTCTTC. Translation: CATSDTGQVYNEQFF.

The genes are TRBV5-6 and TRBJ1-1; 7 positions match TRBD1. CDR3 length equals 14 residues. V trimming: 2 bases; J trimming: 4 bases; junction bases outside the gene matches: 5. CDR1 is SGHDT, CDR2 YYEEEE, per germline. In nucleotides, the CDR3 is TGTGCCAGCAGCTTTGGGGCAGGGGGCACTGAAGCTTTCTTT. This sequence encodes CASSFGAGGTEAFF.

The chain uses TRBV3-1 and TRBJ2-1; TRBD2 agrees at 8 bases. V lost 0 bases and J lost 7; bases outside the gene matches: 11. The germline CDR1 and CDR2 sequences are LGHDT and YNNKEL (reference sequence). The CDR3 runs 17 residues. The CDR3 sequence: CASSQDHGSGSRNEQFF. The CDR3 region has the DNA TGTGCCAGCAGCCAAGATCACGGAAGCGGGAGTCGTAATGAGCAGTTCTTC.

This sequence joins TRBV2 and TRBJ2-3; 7 bases are a match to TRBD2. This CDR3 region has 16 residues. Germline loops: CDR1 SNHLY, CDR2 FYNNEI. With V trimmed by 5 bases and J by 0 bases, 8 bases remained unmatched. The CDR3: CASSREERDSTDTQYF. CDR3 nucleotides: TGTGCCAGCAGTAGGGAGGAGCGGGACAGCACAGATACGCAGTATTTT.

This chain joins TRBV20-1 and TRBJ2-5, with 14 bases fitting TRBD2. CDR1 and CDR2 from the germline V gene are DFQATT and SNEGSKA (reference sequence). The V and J ends lost 5 bases and 1 base, in that order; junction bases with no gene match: 6. CDR3 size: 16 residues. The CDR3 nucleotides are TGCAGTGCTCGGGGGACTAGCGGGAGTATCCAAGAGACCCAGTACTTC. Amino acid sequence: CSARGTSGSIQETQYF.

The J gene is TRBJ2-1, the V gene TRBV29-1, with a tentative D call TRBD1 (6 bases). The CDR3 has 14 residues. The germline V gene has CDR1 SQVTM and CDR2 ANQGSEA. Trimming removed 7 bases from V and 2 bases from J, with 15 bases in between. This CDR3 reads CSGWGQGTYNEQFF. DNA of the CDR3: TGCAGCGGATGGGGGCAGGGAACCTACAATGAGCAGTTCTTC.

Many counts were recorded for this clonotype. The gene calls are TRBV7-2 and TRBJ1-5; perhaps TRBD1 as D (5 bases). Germline V CDR1 and CDR2: SGHTA, FQGNSA. CDR3 length: 14 residues. V was cut by 0 bases and J by 4 bases, with 7 bases left in between. CDR3 region: CASSLARGNQPQHF. CDR3 DNA: TGTGCCAGCAGCTTAGCGCGGGGGAATCAGCCCCAGCATTTT. The full variable domain, with the rest looked up from reference TRBV7-2 and TRBJ1-5, is GAGVSQSPSNKVTEKGKDVELRCDPISGHTALYWYRQSLGQGLEFLIYFQGNSAPDKSGLPSDRFSAERTGGSVSTLTIQRTQQEDSAVYLCASSLARGNQPQHFGDGTRLSIL.

This clonotype was seen many times. The rearrangement uses TRBV5-1 and TRBJ2-5, with D hard to call. V was pared by 2 bases and J by 5 bases, with 13 bases between. The CDR3 extends over 14 amino acids. The V gene's germline CDR1 is SGHRS and CDR2 YFSETQ. In nucleotides, the CDR3 is TGCGCCAGCAGCTTCCCGGGTGGTCGGGAGACCCAGTACTTC. Its protein product is CASSFPGGRETQYF. The full variable domain, its missing parts supplied by reference TRBV5-1 and TRBJ2-5, is KAGVTQTPRYLIKTRGQQVTLSCSPISGHRSVSWYQQTPGQGLQFLFEYFSETQRNKGNFPGRFSGRQFSNSRSEMNVSTLELGDSALYLCASSFPGGRETQYFGPGTRLLVL.